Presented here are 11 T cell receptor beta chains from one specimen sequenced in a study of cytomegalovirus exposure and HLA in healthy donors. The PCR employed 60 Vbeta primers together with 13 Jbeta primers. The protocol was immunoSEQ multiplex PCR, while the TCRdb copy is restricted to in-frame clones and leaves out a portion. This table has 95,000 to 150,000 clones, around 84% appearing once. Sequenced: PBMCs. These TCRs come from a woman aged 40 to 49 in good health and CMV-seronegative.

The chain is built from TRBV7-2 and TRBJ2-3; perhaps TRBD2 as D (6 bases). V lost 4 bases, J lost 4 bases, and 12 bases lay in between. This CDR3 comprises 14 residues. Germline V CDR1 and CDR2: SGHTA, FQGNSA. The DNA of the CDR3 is TGTGCCAGCAGCTCCGGGACTTTCTCAGATACGCAGTATTTT. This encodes CASSSGTFSDTQYF.

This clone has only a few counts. The CDR3 sequence is CASSQDWDRAEAFF. As DNA, the CDR3 is TGCGCCAGCAGCCAGGATTGGGACAGGGCAGAAGCTTTCTTT. This chain uses TRBV4-1 with TRBJ1-1; 9 nucleotides match TRBD1. The CDR3 runs 14 residues. The J segment lost 8 bases and the V segment lost 3 bases, leaving 7 bases of the junction unmatched. CDR1 and CDR2 (germline): MGHRA, YSYEKL.

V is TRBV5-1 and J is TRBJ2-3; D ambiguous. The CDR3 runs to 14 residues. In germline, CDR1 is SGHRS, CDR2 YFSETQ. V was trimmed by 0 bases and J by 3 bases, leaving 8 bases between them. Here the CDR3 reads CASSLVPGTDTQYF. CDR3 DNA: TGCGCCAGCAGCTTGGTGCCAGGAACAGATACGCAGTATTTT.

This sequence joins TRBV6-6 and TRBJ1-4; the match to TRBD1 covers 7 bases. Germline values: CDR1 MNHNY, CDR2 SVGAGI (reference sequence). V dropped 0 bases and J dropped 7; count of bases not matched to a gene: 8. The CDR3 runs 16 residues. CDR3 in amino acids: CASSYSRTGEREKLFF. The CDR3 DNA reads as TGTGCCAGCAGTTACTCTCGAACAGGGGAACGTGAAAAACTGTTTTTT.

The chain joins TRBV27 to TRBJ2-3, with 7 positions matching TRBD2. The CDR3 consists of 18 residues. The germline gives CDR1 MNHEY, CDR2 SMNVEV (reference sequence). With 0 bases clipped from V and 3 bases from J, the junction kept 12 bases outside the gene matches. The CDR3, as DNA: TGTGCCAGCAGTTTATCGGGGGGGACTTATTTCGTAACAGATACGCAGTATTTT. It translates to CASSLSGGTYFVTDTQYF.

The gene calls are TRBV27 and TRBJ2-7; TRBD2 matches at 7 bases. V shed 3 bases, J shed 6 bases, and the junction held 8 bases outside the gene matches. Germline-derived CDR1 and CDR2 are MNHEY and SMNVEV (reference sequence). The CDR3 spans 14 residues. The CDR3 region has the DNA TGTGCCAGCAGTTTCCTTACGGGAGGAGGCGAGCAGTACTTC. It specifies CASSFLTGGGEQYF.

The CDR3 spells CASSYTGVGQPQHF. DNA of the CDR3: TGTGCCAGCAGCTATACAGGGGTCGGACAGCCCCAGCATTTT. This chain links TRBV7-9 with TRBJ1-5; 7 positions agree with TRBD1. The CDR3 spans 14 residues. The V gene end was trimmed by 4 bases and the J gene end by 7 bases; junction bases not matched to a gene: 7. Per the germline V gene, CDR1 is SEHNR and CDR2 is FQNEAQ (reference sequence).

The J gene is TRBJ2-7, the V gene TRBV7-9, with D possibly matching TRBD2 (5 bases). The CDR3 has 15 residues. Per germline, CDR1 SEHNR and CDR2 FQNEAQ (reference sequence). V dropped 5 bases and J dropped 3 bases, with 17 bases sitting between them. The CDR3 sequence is CASSPGSKVLYEQYF. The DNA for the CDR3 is TGTGCCAGCAGCCCGGGGTCTAAAGTACTCTACGAGCAGTACTTC. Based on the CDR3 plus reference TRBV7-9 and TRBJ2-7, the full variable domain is DTGVSQNPRHKITKRGQNVTFRCDPISEHNRLYWYRQTLGQGPEFLTYFQNEAQLEKSRLLSDRFSAERPKGSFSTLEIQRTEQGDSAMYLCASSPGSKVLYEQYFGPGTRLTVT.

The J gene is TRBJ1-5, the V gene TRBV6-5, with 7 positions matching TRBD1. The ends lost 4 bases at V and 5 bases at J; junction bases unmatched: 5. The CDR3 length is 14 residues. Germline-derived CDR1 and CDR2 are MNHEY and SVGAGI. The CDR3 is CASSLTGSYQPQHF. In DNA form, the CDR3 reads TGTGCCAGCAGTTTGACAGGGTCCTATCAGCCCCAGCATTTT.

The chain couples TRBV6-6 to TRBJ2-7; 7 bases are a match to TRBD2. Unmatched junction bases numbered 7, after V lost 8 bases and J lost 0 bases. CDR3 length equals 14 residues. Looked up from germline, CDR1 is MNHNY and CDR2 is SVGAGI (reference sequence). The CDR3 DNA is TGTGCCAGCCTTTTTGGCGGGAGCTCCTACGAGCAGTACTTC. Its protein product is CASLFGGSSYEQYF.

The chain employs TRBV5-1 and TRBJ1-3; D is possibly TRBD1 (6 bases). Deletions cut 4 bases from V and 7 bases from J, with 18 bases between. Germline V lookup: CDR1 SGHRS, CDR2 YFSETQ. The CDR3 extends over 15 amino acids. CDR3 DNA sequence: TGCGCCAGCAGCCTGGGACCAGGGGCGCAGAACACCATATATTTT. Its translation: CASSLGPGAQNTIYF. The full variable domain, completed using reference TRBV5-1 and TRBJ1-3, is KAGVTQTPRYLIKTRGQQVTLSCSPISGHRSVSWYQQTPGQGLQFLFEYFSETQRNKGNFPGRFSGRQFSNSRSEMNVSTLELGDSALYLCASSLGPGAQNTIYFGEGSWLTVV.